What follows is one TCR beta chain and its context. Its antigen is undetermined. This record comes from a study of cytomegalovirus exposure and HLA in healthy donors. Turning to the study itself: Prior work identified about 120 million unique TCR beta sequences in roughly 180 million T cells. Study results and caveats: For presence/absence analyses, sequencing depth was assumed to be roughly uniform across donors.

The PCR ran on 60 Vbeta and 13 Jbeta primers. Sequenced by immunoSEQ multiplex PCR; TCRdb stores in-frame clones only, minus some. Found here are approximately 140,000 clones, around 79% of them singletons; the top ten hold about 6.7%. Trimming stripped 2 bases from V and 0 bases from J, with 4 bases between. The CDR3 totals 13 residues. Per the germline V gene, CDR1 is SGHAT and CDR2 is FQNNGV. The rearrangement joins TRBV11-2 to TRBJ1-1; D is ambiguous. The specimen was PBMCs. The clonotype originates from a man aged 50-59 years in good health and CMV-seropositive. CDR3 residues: CASSLTLNTEAFF. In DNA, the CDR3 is TGTGCCAGCAGCTTAACTTTGAACACTGAAGCTTTCTTT. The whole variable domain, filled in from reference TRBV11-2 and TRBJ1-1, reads EAGVAQSPRYKIIEKRQSVAFWCNPISGHATLYWYQQILGQGPKLLIQFQNNGVVDDSQLPKDRFSAERLKGVDSTLKIQPAKLEDSAVYLCASSLTLNTEAFFGQGTRLTVV.